Below are 2 T cell receptor beta chains sequenced from a single sample in a study of cytotoxic CD8 clonotypes in ibrutinib-treated CLL. Data came from immunoSEQ multiplex PCR; TCRdb stores just in-frame clones and leaves some out. Here the sample spans more than 110,000 clones, 65% to 85% being singletons. Material: PBMCs, obtained after 36 months of ibrutinib treatment. All receptors derive from a human donor with chronic lymphocytic leukemia.

The chain couples TRBV6-6 to TRBJ1-5; 8 bases agree with TRBD1. The V segment lost 2 bases and the J segment 6 bases; nucleotides outside the gene matches: 9. CDR3 length equals 16 residues. Germline-derived CDR1 and CDR2 are MNHNY and SVGAGI (reference sequence). The CDR3: CASSYPGQGAGQPQHF. The CDR3 DNA sequence: TGTGCCAGCAGTTACCCCGGACAGGGCGCGGGTCAGCCCCAGCATTTT.

This clone has a single count. The rearrangement uses TRBV7-9 and TRBJ2-3, with D possibly matching TRBD1 (5 bases). The V gene's germline CDR1 is SEHNR and CDR2 FQNEAQ (reference sequence). V lost 5 bases and J lost 2, with 14 bases in between. The CDR3 contains 15 residues. The DNA of the CDR3 is TGTGCCAGCAGCCTCAATAGACAGTTCACAGATACGCAGTATTTT. The encoded protein is CASSLNRQFTDTQYF.